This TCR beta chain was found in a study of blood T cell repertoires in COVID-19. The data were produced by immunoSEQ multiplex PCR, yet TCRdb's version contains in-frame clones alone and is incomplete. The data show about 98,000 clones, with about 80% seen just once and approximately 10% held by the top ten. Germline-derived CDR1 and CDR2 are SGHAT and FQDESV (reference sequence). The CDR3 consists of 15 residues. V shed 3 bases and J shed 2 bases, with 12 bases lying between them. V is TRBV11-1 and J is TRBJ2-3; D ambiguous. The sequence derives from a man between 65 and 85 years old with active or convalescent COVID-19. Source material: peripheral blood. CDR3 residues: CASSFATAYTDTQYF. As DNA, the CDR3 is TGTGCCAGCAGCTTCGCTACAGCATACACAGATACGCAGTATTTT.